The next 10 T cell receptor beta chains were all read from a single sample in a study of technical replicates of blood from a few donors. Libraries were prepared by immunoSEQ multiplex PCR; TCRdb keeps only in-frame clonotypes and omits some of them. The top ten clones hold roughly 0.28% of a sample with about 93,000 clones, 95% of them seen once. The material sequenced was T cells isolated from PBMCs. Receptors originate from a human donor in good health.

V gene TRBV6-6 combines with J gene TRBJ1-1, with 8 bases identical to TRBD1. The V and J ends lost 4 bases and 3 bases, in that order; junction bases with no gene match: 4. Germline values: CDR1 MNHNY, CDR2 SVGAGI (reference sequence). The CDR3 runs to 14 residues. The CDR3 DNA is TGTGCCAGCAGTTCGACACAGGGGGACACTGAAGCTTTCTTT. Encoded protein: CASSSTQGDTEAFF.

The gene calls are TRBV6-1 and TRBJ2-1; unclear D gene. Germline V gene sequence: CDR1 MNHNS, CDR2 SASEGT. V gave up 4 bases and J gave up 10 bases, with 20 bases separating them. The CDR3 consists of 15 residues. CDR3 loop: CASSAVVRSRDEQFF. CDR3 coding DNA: TGTGCCAGCAGTGCGGTAGTTAGGAGCCGCGACGAGCAGTTCTTC.

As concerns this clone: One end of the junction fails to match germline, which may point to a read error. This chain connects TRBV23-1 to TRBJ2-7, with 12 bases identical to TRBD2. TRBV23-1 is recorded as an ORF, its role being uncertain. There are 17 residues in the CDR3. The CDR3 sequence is CASSESLTSGRPYEQYF. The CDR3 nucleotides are TGCGCCAGCAGTGAATCCCTTACTAGCGGGAGGCCCTACGAGCAGTACTTC.

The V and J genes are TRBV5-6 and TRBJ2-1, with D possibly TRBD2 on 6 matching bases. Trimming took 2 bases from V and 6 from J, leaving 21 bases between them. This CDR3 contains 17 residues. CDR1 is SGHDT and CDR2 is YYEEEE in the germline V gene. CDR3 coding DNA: TGTGCCAGCAGCTTTTTCCCGCCGGGGGACTGGAGCAATGAGCAGTTCTTC. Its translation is CASSFFPPGDWSNEQFF.

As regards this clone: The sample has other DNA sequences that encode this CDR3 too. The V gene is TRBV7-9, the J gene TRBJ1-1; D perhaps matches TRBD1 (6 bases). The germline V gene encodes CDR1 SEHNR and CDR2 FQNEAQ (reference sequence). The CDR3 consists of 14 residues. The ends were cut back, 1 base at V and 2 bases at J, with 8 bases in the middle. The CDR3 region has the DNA TGTGCCAGCAGCTTAGGGACAGCCAACACTGAAGCTTTCTTT. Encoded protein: CASSLGTANTEAFF.

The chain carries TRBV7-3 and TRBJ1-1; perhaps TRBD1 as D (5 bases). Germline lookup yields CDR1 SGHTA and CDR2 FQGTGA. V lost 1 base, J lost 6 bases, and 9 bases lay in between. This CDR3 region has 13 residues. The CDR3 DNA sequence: TGTGCCAGCAGCTTAAACCAGGGCGCTGAAGCTTTCTTT. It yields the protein CASSLNQGAEAFF. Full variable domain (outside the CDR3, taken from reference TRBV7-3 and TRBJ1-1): GAGVSQTPSNKVTEKGKYVELRCDPISGHTALYWYRQSLGQGPEFLIYFQGTGAADDSGLPNDRFFAVRPEGSVSTLKIQRTERGDSAVYLCASSLNQGAEAFFGQGTRLTVV.

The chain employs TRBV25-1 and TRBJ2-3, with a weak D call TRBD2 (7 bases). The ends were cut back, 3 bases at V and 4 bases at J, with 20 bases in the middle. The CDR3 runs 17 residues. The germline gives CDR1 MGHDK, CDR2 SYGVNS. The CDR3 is CASSETQGRAGADTQYF. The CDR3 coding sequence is TGTGCCAGCAGTGAGACGCAGGGGAGGGCCGGGGCAGATACGCAGTATTTT.

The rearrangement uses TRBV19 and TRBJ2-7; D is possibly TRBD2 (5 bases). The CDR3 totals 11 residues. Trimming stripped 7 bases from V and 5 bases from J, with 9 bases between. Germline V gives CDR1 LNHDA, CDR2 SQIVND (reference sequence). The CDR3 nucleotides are TGTGCCAGTAACAACGGGAACGAGCAGTACTTC. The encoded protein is CASNNGNEQYF.

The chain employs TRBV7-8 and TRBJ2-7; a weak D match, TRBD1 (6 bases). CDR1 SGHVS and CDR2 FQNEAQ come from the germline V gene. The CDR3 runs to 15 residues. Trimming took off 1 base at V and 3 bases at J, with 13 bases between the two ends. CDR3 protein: CASSLGSQGGYEQYF. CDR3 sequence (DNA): TGTGCCAGCAGCTTAGGATCTCAAGGGGGCTACGAGCAGTACTTC.

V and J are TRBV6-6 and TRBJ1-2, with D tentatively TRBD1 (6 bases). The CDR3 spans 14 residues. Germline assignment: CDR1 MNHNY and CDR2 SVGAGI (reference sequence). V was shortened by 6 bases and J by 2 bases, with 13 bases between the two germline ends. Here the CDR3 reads CASSLPGHNYGYTF. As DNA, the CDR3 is TGTGCCAGCAGCTTACCGGGACACAACTATGGCTACACCTTC.